The 15 T cell receptor beta chains reported below all come from one sample, sequenced in a study of control samples from healthy donors and cancer patients. Assay: immunoSEQ multiplex PCR; the TCRdb copy retains only in-frame clones and omits some. In the table there are roughly 69,000 clones, about 89% of which are singletons. The specimen was PBMCs. Source of these receptors: a woman in her forties or fifties with head and neck cancer.

The CDR3 loop is CAWLGYEKLFF. The CDR3 coding sequence is TGTGCCTGGTTGGGGTATGAAAAACTGTTTTTT. This sequence joins TRBV30 and TRBJ1-4; D gene unclear. V was trimmed by 5 bases and J by 6 bases, leaving 7 bases between them. Germline CDR1 reads GTSNPN; CDR2 reads SVGIG (reference sequence). CDR3 length: 11 residues.

The J gene is TRBJ2-1, the V gene TRBV19, with D tentatively TRBD2 (6 bases). The CDR3 contains 15 residues. Germline V gene lookup returns CDR1 LNHDA and CDR2 SQIVND (reference sequence). V was cut by 6 bases and J by 8 bases, with 20 bases left in between. The CDR3 sequence: CASSNHGTQGHEQFF. The CDR3 DNA reads TGTGCCAGTAGCAATCACGGGACTCAAGGGCATGAGCAGTTCTTC. Supplemented by reference TRBV19 and TRBJ2-1, the full variable domain reads DGGITQSPKYLFRKEGQNVTLSCEQNLNHDAMYWYRQDPGQGLRLIYYSQIVNDFQKGDIAEGYSVSREKKESFPLTVTSAQKNPTAFYLCASSNHGTQGHEQFFGPGTRLTVL.

The gene calls are TRBV2 and TRBJ1-1; D is ambiguous. CDR1 SNHLY and CDR2 FYNNEI come from the germline V gene. The CDR3 contains 14 residues. Trimming took off 4 bases at V and 0 bases at J, with 9 bases between the two ends. The CDR3 nucleotides read TGTGCCAGCAGTGGGGTCAAACTGAACACTGAAGCTTTCTTT. Encoded protein: CASSGVKLNTEAFF.

The chain carries TRBV5-3 and TRBJ1-1; 7 bases are a match to TRBD1. TRBV5-3 is flagged as an ORF with uncertain function. CDR3 length: 14 residues. Trimming removed 4 bases from V and 2 bases from J; junction bases left unmatched: 5. CDR3 sequence (DNA): TGTGCCAGAAGCGGGGACAGACGAAACACTGAAGCTTTCTTT. This sequence encodes CARSGDRRNTEAFF.

V and J are TRBV6-1 and TRBJ2-2; D is perhaps TRBD1 (6 bases). CDR1 is MNHNS and CDR2 is SASEGT in the germline V gene. V was cut by 4 bases and J by 4 bases, with 25 bases left in between. The CDR3 is made up of 19 amino acids. The CDR3 DNA is TGTGCCAGCAGTGGGGCCCCCGGGACACCTGAGTTCATCACCGGGGAGCTGTTTTTT. Protein: CASSGAPGTPEFITGELFF.

This sequence joins TRBV23-1 and TRBJ2-5; 8 bases map to TRBD1. TRBV23-1 is designated an ORF whose function remains uncertain. The length of the CDR3 is 20 residues. J gave up 2 bases and V 4 bases, and 21 bases lay outside the gene matches. For the CDR3, the DNA is TGCGCCAGCAGTCTCCATAGACAGGGGAGTTGGGGGCGAAGGCAAGAGACCCAGTACTTC. It codes for CASSLHRQGSWGRRQETQYF.

V and J are TRBV14 and TRBJ1-1; no reliable D call. This CDR3 is 12 amino acids long. Germline CDR1 is SGHDN and CDR2 is FVKESK. With 4 bases removed from V and 1 base from J, the gap between germline ends came to 4 bases. The CDR3: CASSLTNTEAFF. In DNA, the CDR3 is TGTGCCAGCAGCCTAACGAACACTGAAGCTTTCTTT.

The V and J genes are TRBV12-3 or TRBV12-4 and TRBJ1-1; TRBD1 is a possible D gene (6 bases). The CDR3 extends over 12 amino acids. The V end was cut by 6 bases, the J end by 7 bases, with 12 bases between. The CDR3 DNA reads as TGTGCCAGCAGGCCCAGGGGCCTTGAAGCTTTCTTT. Its protein is CASRPRGLEAFF.

This clone has just one count. The chain recombines TRBV10-3 with TRBJ2-5; possible D gene TRBD1, 6 bases. CDR1 is ENHRY and CDR2 is SYGVKD in the germline V gene. The CDR3 consists of 15 residues. The V end lost 6 bases, the J end lost 0 bases, and 14 bases lay between the germline ends. The CDR3 loop reads CAIRGTRDDQETQYF. CDR3 in DNA: TGTGCCATCAGGGGGACACGGGACGACCAAGAGACCCAGTACTTC.

The chain carries TRBV7-8 and TRBJ1-4, with a weak D call TRBD1 (5 bases). CDR3 length equals 16 residues. CDR1 SGHVS and CDR2 FQNEAQ come from the germline V gene. The ends were cut back, 3 bases at V and 8 bases at J, with 19 bases in the middle. CDR3 DNA: TGTGCCAGCAGCTTGCGGGGCCCATTGTCGGGAGAAAAACTGTTTTTT. It is translated as CASSLRGPLSGEKLFF.

The chain uses TRBV5-1 and TRBJ2-3; TRBD2 agrees at 15 bases. Germline values: CDR1 SGHRS, CDR2 YFSETQ. V shed 0 bases and J 3 bases; nucleotides not matched to a gene: 5. This CDR3 spans 18 amino acids. The CDR3 DNA sequence: TGCGCCAGCAGCTTGGCGCGGGGACTAGCGGGGGGAACAGATACGCAGTATTTT. Its protein is CASSLARGLAGGTDTQYF.

Worth noting for this clone: At the DNA level, this CDR3 is encoded by other sequences in the same sample as well. The genes are TRBV9 and TRBJ2-1; 10 bases align to TRBD2. This CDR3 spans 16 amino acids. V lost 6 bases to trimming and J lost 0 bases; unmatched junction nucleotides: 6. CDR1 SGDLS and CDR2 YYNGEE come from the germline V gene. The DNA of the CDR3 is TGTGCCAGCAACCCTGGACTAGCGGACTCCTACAATGAGCAGTTCTTC. Its protein product is CASNPGLADSYNEQFF.

The CDR3 nucleotides are TGTGCCAGCAGCGTTGGACTAGCGGGAACTAACTACGAGCAGTACTTC. Protein product: CASSVGLAGTNYEQYF. V gene TRBV9 combines with J gene TRBJ2-7; TRBD2 aligns across 12 bases. The germline V gene has CDR1 SGDLS and CDR2 YYNGEE. The CDR3 is 16 residues long. Trimming removed 2 bases from V and 3 bases from J; junction bases left unmatched: 6.

The table lists this clone with a few counts. This chain connects TRBV28 to TRBJ1-1; possibly TRBD1 for D (5 bases). The CDR3 consists of 14 residues. Looked up from germline, CDR1 is MDHEN and CDR2 is SYDVKM. The V and J ends lost 6 bases and 4 bases respectively, with 15 bases between them. The DNA for the CDR3 is TGTGCCAGCAGCCCGCGGGGGGATGTCACTGAAGCTTTCTTT. The encoded protein is CASSPRGDVTEAFF.

The gene calls are TRBV12-3 or TRBV12-4 and TRBJ1-2; 9 bases line up with TRBD1. The CDR3 sequence is 13 residues long. Trimming cost V 5 bases and J 6 bases; bases outside gene matches: 4. CDR3 amino acids: CASSPTGGHGYTF. The CDR3 coding sequence is TGTGCCAGCAGTCCCACAGGGGGCCATGGCTACACCTTC.